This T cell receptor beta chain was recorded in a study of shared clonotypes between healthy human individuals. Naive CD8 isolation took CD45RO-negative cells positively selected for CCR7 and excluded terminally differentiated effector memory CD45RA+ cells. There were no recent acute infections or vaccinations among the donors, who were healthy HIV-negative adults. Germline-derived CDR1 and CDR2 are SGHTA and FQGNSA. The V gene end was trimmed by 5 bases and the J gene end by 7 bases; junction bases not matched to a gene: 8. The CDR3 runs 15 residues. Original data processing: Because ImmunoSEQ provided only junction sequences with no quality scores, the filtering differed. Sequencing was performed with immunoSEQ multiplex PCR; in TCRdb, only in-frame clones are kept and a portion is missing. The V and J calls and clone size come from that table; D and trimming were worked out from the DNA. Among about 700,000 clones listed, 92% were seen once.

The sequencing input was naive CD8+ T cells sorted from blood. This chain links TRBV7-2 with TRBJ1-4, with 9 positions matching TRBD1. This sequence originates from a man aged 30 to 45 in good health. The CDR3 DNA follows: TGTGCCAGCAGCCTAACAGGGGGCGTCGGTGAAAAACTGTTTTTT. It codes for CASSLTGGVGEKLFF.